The 11 T cell receptor beta chains given below trace back to one sample, sequenced in a study of cytomegalovirus exposure and HLA in healthy donors. Both 60 Vbeta primers and 13 Jbeta primers went into the PCR. Profiling relied on immunoSEQ multiplex PCR, and the TCRdb table lists in-frame clones only, not all of them. The repertoire holds approximately 190,000 clones, with around 84% as singletons. The sample taken for sequencing was PBMCs. All receptors derive from a woman younger than 35 in good health and CMV-seronegative.

CDR3: CASSYVRDGRWYEQYF. CDR3 in DNA: TGTGCCAGCAGTTACGTTCGGGACGGGAGGTGGTACGAGCAGTACTTC. This rearrangement joins TRBV6-5 to TRBJ2-7, with 7 positions matching TRBD2. The CDR3 runs to 16 residues. From germline, CDR1 is MNHEY and CDR2 SVGAGI. V was pared by 2 bases and J by 4 bases, with 11 bases of the junction left unmatched.

This clone was found a few times. CDR3 protein: CASSPGGPYEQYF. CDR3 DNA sequence: TGTGCCAGCAGTCCAGGGGGTCCCTACGAGCAGTACTTC. The chain joins TRBV6-1 to TRBJ2-7; TRBD1 matches 7 bases. CDR3 length: 13 residues. In germline, CDR1 is MNHNS, CDR2 SASEGT. After removal of 5 bases from V and 2 bases from J, the junction contained 3 bases not matched to a gene.

In this sample, this clone turned up once. The genes are TRBV30 and TRBJ1-3, with D unresolved. The germline CDR1 and CDR2 sequences are GTSNPN and SVGIG (reference sequence). Trimming took off 5 bases at V and 0 bases at J, with 8 bases between the two ends. This CDR3 is 13 amino acids long. CDR3 loop: CAWDTNSGNTIYF. In DNA, the CDR3 is TGTGCCTGGGACACCAACTCTGGAAACACCATATATTTT.

The chain has TRBV7-2 and TRBJ2-3; 7 nucleotides match TRBD1. CDR3 length: 19 residues. The V gene end was trimmed by 4 bases and the J gene end by 0 bases; junction bases not matched to a gene: 16. CDR1 is SGHTA and CDR2 is FQGNSA in the germline V gene. DNA for the CDR3: TGTGCCAGCAGCTCCCCGGGGAACAGGGGATCTTCGAGCACAGATACGCAGTATTTT. Amino acid sequence: CASSSPGNRGSSSTDTQYF.

This clone showed up just a few times. V and J are TRBV6-1 and TRBJ1-2; TRBD1 matches 12 bases. Per germline, CDR1 MNHNS and CDR2 SASEGT. There are 15 residues in the CDR3. The trim removed 0 bases at V and 7 bases at J, leaving 3 bases unmatched. CDR3 bases: TGTGCCAGCAGTGAAGCGGGACAGGGGGCAGGTGGCTACACCTTC. Its translation is CASSEAGQGAGGYTF.

The rearrangement uses TRBV28 and TRBJ2-5; D unresolved. Germline V gives CDR1 MDHEN, CDR2 SYDVKM. The CDR3 is 16 residues long. The germline V and J ends were trimmed by 6 bases and 2 bases, with 19 bases remaining between them. In DNA form, the CDR3 reads TGTGCCAGCAGGCACACCCCCCCCCACACACAAGAGACCCAGTACTTC. Protein product: CASRHTPPHTQETQYF.

The chain has TRBV29-1 and TRBJ1-1; D is uncertain. CDR1 and CDR2 from the germline V gene are SQVTM and ANQGSEA. This CDR3 has 13 amino acids. Trimming removed 7 bases from V and 1 base from J, with 13 bases in between. The CDR3 DNA follows: TGCAGCGGGGAGAGAGGGAGGAACACTGAAGCTTTCTTT. It translates to CSGERGRNTEAFF.

CDR3 coding DNA: TGTGCCAGTAGTACCCAGGGCCCCGCGGGGGAAAAACTGTTTTTT. Its translation is CASSTQGPAGEKLFF. The chain couples TRBV19 to TRBJ1-4; tentatively, D is TRBD1 (5 bases). Germline lookup yields CDR1 LNHDA and CDR2 SQIVND (reference sequence). The ends were cut back, 4 bases at V and 8 bases at J, with 17 bases in the middle. The length of the CDR3 is 15 residues.

This rearrangement joins TRBV2 to TRBJ2-7; TRBD1 is a possible D gene (7 bases). V was clipped by 6 bases and J by 0 bases, with 15 bases between them. The CDR3 extends over 15 amino acids. Germline loops: CDR1 SNHLY, CDR2 FYNNEI. CDR3 region: CASRTRQGISYEQYV. The CDR3 DNA follows: TGTGCCAGCAGGACTAGACAGGGTATCTCCTACGAGCAGTACGTC.

This chain links TRBV11-2 with TRBJ1-2; D is perhaps TRBD1 (6 bases). From germline, CDR1 is SGHAT and CDR2 FQNNGV. The CDR3 consists of 14 residues. Trimming took 4 bases from V and 8 from J, leaving 17 bases between them. The CDR3 DNA reads as TGTGCCAGCAGCTCGTCGGTCGGACAGTGGGGCTACACCTTC. This codes for CASSSSVGQWGYTF.

The rearrangement links TRBV7-2 to TRBJ2-7, with 8 bases that match TRBD1. CDR3 size: 15 residues. The V gene end was trimmed by 6 bases and the J gene end by 9 bases; junction bases not matched to a gene: 16. The germline CDR1 and CDR2 sequences are SGHTA and FQGNSA. The CDR3 is CASRSSPGGGCWQYV. The CDR3 coding sequence is TGTGCCAGCAGATCATCACCAGGGGGCGGGTGTTGGCAGTACGTC.